A single T cell receptor (beta chain) is shown here with its context. This sample is drawn from a study of blood T cell repertoires in COVID-19. Clones were sequenced by immunoSEQ multiplex PCR, and TCRdb holds only the in-frame ones, with some missing. The sample holds about 120,000 clones, roughly 87% seen once. V lost 2 bases to trimming and J lost 5 bases; unmatched junction nucleotides: 8. The CDR3 is 16 residues long. Germline values: CDR1 LNHDA, CDR2 SQIVND (reference sequence). The J gene is TRBJ2-5, the V gene TRBV19, with 10 bases lining up with TRBD2. The material sequenced was peripheral blood. The TCR comes from a man older than 75 with acute or convalescent COVID-19. CDR3 loop: CASSISPLGLAETQYF. The CDR3 DNA reads as TGTGCCAGTAGTATATCCCCCCTGGGACTAGCGGAGACCCAGTACTTC.